This is a list of T cell receptor beta chains from one sample in a study of T cell repertoires in cytomegalovirus infection. TCRdb called the reads again in MiXCR, with one record for every CDR3 protein. The sample lists approximately 500,000 distinct CDR3 sequences; around 11% were seen once. Sample: PBMCs. The receptors derive from a human donor in good health (CMV status not recorded). Some clones in this sample may be carry-over from other donors' samples. Both conserved end residues are part of each CDR3. A D gene is named only where the DNA matches it firmly. Size is stated for part of the rows, as once, few or many counts, or as a class when the clone is expanded.

clone size	V gene	D gene	J gene	CDR3 DNA	CDR3 protein
-	TRBV29-1	TRBD2	TRBJ2-5	TGCAGCGTTGAACTAGCGGGAGGGCCTTTCCAGACCCAGTACTTC	CSVELAGGPFQTQYF
many	TRBV4-1	-	TRBJ1-1	TGCGCCAGCAGACCGGCCGGGACTCGCAAGGTTCCTGAAGCTTTCTTT	CASRPAGTRKVPEAFF
many	TRBV5-1	TRBD2	TRBJ2-5	TGCGCCAGCAGCGATGGGGGGGACCGAGAGACCCAGTACTTC	CASSDGGDRETQYF
few	TRBV10-3	-	TRBJ1-4	TGTGCCATCAGCGCATACGGATGGGATGAAAAACTGTTTTTT	CAISAYGWDEKLFF
many	TRBV7-6	-	TRBJ1-5	TGTGCCAGCAGCTTAAAAGGGGGGGATCAGCCCCAGCATTTT	CASSLKGGDQPQHF
many	TRBV20-1	-	TRBJ2-1	TGCAGTGCCCCCCAGGAGGGCTCATACAATGAGCAGTTCTTC	CSAPQEGSYNEQFF
-	TRBV25-1	TRBD2	TRBJ2-5	TGTGCCAGCAGTGAATCTAGCGGGGGGGCCAGAGAGACCCAGTACTTC	CASSESSGGARETQYF
many	TRBV6-1	-	TRBJ1-1	TGTGCCAGCAGTCCTCGCGCAGGGGACACTGAAGCTTTCTTT	CASSPRAGDTEAFF
few	TRBV28	-	TRBJ1-6	TGTGCCAGCAGTTCAGGGGAGAGAGTTTCACCCCTCCACTTT	CASSSGERVSPLHF
-	TRBV6-6	TRBD2	TRBJ2-2	TGTGCCAGCAGCCCACTAGCGGGGGGCTCGAACACCGGGGAGCTGTTTTTT	CASSPLAGGSNTGELFF
many	TRBV12-3/TRBV12-4	-	TRBJ2-1	TGTGCCAGCAGTTTGGTATCCCTGAAGGGCCATGAGCAGTTCTTC	CASSLVSLKGHEQFF
-	TRBV13	-	TRBJ2-5	TGTGCCAGCAGCTTGACGGGAGGTCAGGGGGAGACCCAGTACTTC	CASSLTGGQGETQYF
-	TRBV20-1	-	TRBJ1-6	TGCAGTGCTAGAGATCAGGGAGGCGATAATTCACCCCTCCACTTT	CSARDQGGDNSPLHF
many	TRBV6-1	-	TRBJ1-1	TGTGCCAGCACCCTATACGAGGGCACTGAAGCTTTCTTT	CASTLYEGTEAFF
-	TRBV18	TRBD1	TRBJ2-3	TGTGCCAGCTCACAATTACATCCCGGGGACAGTGGCACAGATACGCAGTATTTT	CASSQLHPGDSGTDTQYF